This T cell receptor (beta chain) was identified during a study of shared clonotypes between healthy human individuals (dated by TCRdb to about 2020). With regard to the full study: A couple of women and a few men aged 18 to 49 years were included in the cohort. For each donor, three plates each were used for CD4 naive and CD4 memory, two plates were used for CD8 naive, and one plate was used for CD8 memory. The study deeply sequenced blood TCR repertoires of several healthy adults to estimate repertoire size and the extent of clonotype sharing between individuals. Different laboratories and diverse techniques were used to prepare libraries and sequence TCR repertoires, to increase sequencing depth and limit assay-specific biases. Leukapheresis yielded between about 0.9 and 9.5 billion PBMCs per donor. Summary of the overall study and its limitations: Naive subsets generally had larger estimated clonotype richness than memory subsets. Incomplete sequencing was indicated by rarefaction of sorted-subset datasets, despite the large sequencing depth. Based on pairwise subsampling, the degree of clonotype sharing among donors was expected to be affected by sequencing depth. Compared with non-shared clonotypes, clonotypes shared by all four sorted-subset donors had higher generation probabilities. When several donors were compared, the shared fraction of clonotypes was around 5.1% for naive CD4, more than 3% for naive CD8, 2.3% for memory CD4, and roughly 0.4% for memory CD8. Sampling was limited to blood, and TCR repertoires in tissue likely differ from TCR repertoires in blood. The small number of donors limited the genetic and exposure-history diversity represented.

Healthy HIV-negative adults with no recently reported acute infections or vaccinations were included as donors. Every donor was a Caucasian adult living in Nashville, Tennessee, USA. Magnetic negative selection was used to enrich CD4+ T cells, after which naive cells were positively selected on CD45RA and the negative fraction became the memory subset. Blood was obtained by leukapheresis, after which PBMCs were separated by Ficoll-Histopaque density gradient centrifugation and cryopreserved in liquid nitrogen vapor phase. Analytical flow cytometry was used to check the purity and quantity of every magnetically sorted T cell population. Genomic DNA was isolated from every sorted fraction and measured by UV absorbance on a Nanodrop 2000c. Ends trimmed: V by 1 base, J by 2 bases; bases unmatched to a gene: 5. Including the terminal cysteine and phenylalanine, the CDR3 comprises 15 residues. Only the CDR3 DNA stays, 45 bases, in frame from base 1. The germline V gene sets CDR1 to LGHNA and CDR2 to YNFKEQ.

Turning to this clone: The target of this receptor is not known. No qualities accompany the bases; no much larger clone lies one base away.

TCR CDR3 regions were amplified from genomic DNA by multiplex PCR using the deep immunoSEQ assay. For each cell subset, the extracted genomic DNA was distributed evenly across all wells of several immunoSEQ 96-well plates, and each plate served as one replicate. For sorted subsets, 150 to 200 ng genomic DNA, equal to some 30,000 T cell genomes, was loaded into each replicate PCR. Purified libraries were quantified with a Qubit 3.0 fluorometer, sized on a Bioanalyzer 2100, and re-quantified with the KAPA Library Quantification kit. Each immunoSEQ 96-well plate was sequenced on its own single-read 150-cycle Illumina NextSeq 550 flow cell. Regarding the original processing steps: The immunoSEQ output contained only junctional sequences without quality scores, so filtering could not match that applied to full-length reads. To assign V/J genes and CDR3, sequences were annotated against IMGT germline references using PyIR, a Python wrapper for IgBLAST v1.9. Any read was removed if the V/J assignment was weak (E-value above 1e-6), the CDR3 was missing, or the read contained stop codons, out-of-frame junctions, or ambiguous translated residues. V3J clonotypes were defined as sequences sharing the same inferred V gene, J gene, and CDR3 amino acid sequence. Percentage overlap between repertoires was computed as shared unique clonotypes divided by the size of the smaller repertoire. RTK rarefaction, the Chao1 estimator, and Recon v2.1 estimates of unobserved clonotypes were used to assess repertoire richness. OLGA was used to compute generation probabilities for all TCRbeta clonotypes that the gDNA method yielded from four donors. Drawn from immuneACCESS, this table holds only the in-frame rearrangements with V and J called that TCRdb kept. Clones are partly lost; checked studies trace under half to an unresolved V gene and leave the rest unexplained. V, J and clone size were drawn from that table, and D and trimming were deduced from the DNA. The sample records approximately 1,500,000 clones, about 96% of which are singletons. Of the sample, roughly 1.2% falls within the top ten clones.

The sequence derives from a man aged 30-40 years in good health. Material for sequencing was naive CD4+ T cells sorted from blood. Sample cell subset or site, as interpreted from the label and publication: CD45RA+ positively selected. The rearrangement combines TRBV4-2 with TRBJ2-7, with TRBD1 matching 7 junction bases. The CDR3 region reads CASSQVGQVAYEQYF. The nucleotide sequence reads as follows: TGTGCCAGCAGCCAAGTAGGACAGGTTGCCTACGAGCAGTACTTC.